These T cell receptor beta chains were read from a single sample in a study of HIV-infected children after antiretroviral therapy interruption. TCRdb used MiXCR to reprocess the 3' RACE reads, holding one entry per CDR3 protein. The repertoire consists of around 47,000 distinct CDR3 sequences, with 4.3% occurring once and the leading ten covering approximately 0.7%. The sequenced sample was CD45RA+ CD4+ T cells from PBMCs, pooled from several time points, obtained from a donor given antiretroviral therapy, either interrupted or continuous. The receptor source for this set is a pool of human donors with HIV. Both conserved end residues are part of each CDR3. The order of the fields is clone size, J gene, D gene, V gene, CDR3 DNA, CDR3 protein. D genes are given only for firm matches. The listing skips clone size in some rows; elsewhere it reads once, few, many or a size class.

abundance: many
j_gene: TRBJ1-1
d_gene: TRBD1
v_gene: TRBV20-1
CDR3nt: TGCAGTGCTACTTCCGGGACAGGGTCGAACACTGAAGCTTTCTTT
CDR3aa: CSATSGTGSNTEAFF

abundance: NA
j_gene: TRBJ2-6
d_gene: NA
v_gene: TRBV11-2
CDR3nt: TGTGCCAGCAGCTTAGAGATCTCTGGGGCCAACGTCCTGACTTTC
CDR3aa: CASSLEISGANVLTF

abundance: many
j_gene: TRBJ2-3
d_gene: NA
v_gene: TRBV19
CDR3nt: TGTGCCAGTAGTATCTCCAGGAAGAACACAGATACGCAGTATTTT
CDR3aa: CASSISRKNTDTQYF

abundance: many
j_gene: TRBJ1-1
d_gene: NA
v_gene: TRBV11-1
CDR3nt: TGTGCCAGCAGCCGGGGACTTACTGAAGCTTTCTTT
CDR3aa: CASSRGLTEAFF

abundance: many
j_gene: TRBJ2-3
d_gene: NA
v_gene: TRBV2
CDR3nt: TGTGCCAGCGTAAGCTTACTAGGCACAGATACGCAGTATTTT
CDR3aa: CASVSLLGTDTQYF

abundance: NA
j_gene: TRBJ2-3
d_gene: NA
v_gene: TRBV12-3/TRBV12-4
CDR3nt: TGTGCCAGCAGCCCGATTCCGCAGTATTTT
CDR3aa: CASSPIPQYF

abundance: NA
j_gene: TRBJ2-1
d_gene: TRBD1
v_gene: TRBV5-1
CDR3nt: TGCGCCAGCAGCTTGGGGACAGGGAACAACAATGAGCAGTTCTTC
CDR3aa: CASSLGTGNNNEQFF

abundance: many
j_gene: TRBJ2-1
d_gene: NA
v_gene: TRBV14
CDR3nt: TGTGCCAGCAGCACCCAGGACGGACAGATCTACAATGAGCAGTTCTTC
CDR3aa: CASSTQDGQIYNEQFF

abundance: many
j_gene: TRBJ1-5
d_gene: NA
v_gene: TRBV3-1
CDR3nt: TGTGCCAGCAGCCAGGGTAGTCAGCCCCAGCATTTT
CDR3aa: CASSQGSQPQHF

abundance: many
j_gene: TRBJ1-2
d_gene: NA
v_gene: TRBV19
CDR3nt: TGTGCCAGTAGTAAAGGGACGGGCCTAGGGAACTATGGCTACACCTTC
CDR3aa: CASSKGTGLGNYGYTF

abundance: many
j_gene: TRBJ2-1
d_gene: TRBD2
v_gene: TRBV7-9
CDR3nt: TGTGCCAGCAGCTTGAGACTAGCGGATACCTACAATGAGCAGTTCTTC
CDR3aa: CASSLRLADTYNEQFF

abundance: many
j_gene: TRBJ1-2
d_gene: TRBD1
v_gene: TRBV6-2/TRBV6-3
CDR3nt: TGTGCCAGCAGTTACTCGCCAGGGGGCGGTTATGGCTACACCTTC
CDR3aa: CASSYSPGGGYGYTF

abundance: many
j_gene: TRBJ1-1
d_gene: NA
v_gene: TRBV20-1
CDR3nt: TGCAGTGCTAGAGTTCAACTACCAAACACTGAAGCTTTCTTT
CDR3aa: CSARVQLPNTEAFF

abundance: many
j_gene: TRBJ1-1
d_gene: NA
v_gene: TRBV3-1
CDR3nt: TGTGCCAGCAGCCAAGCAACCGGACAGATGAACACTGAAGCTTTCTTT
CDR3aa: CASSQATGQMNTEAFF

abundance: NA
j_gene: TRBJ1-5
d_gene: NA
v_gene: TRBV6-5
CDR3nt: TGTGCCAGCAGTTACCCCGTGGGCAGCGGGAATCAGCCCCAGCATTTT
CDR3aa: CASSYPVGSGNQPQHF

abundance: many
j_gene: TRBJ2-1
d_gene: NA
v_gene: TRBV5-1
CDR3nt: TGCGCCAGCAGCTTGAGGGATTCGAGTAGCGGTGAGCAGTTCTTC
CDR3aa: CASSLRDSSSGEQFF

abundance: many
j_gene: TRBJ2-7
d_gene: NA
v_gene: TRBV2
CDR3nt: TGTGCCAGCAGTGCAGGGTTCCTAAACGAGCAGTACTTC
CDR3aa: CASSAGFLNEQYF

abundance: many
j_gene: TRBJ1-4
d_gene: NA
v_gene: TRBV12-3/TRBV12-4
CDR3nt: TGTGCCAGCAGTTCCTCTCTGCTAGCAACTAATGAAAAACTGTTTTTT
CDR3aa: CASSSSLLATNEKLFF

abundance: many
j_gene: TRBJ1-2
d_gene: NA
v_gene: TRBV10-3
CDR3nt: TGTGCCATCAGTGAGGGGACACTGGCTAACTATGGCTACACCTTC
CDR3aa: CAISEGTLANYGYTF